The entry below gives a single T cell receptor (beta chain) sequence along with its context. Its antigen remains unknown. This sample is part of a study of shared clonotypes between healthy human individuals. Overall study findings and caveats: Researchers found naive subsets generally carried larger estimated richness than memory subsets.

Profiled with immunoSEQ multiplex PCR; TCRdb holds only in-frame clones, not every one. The top ten hold 0.14% of the sample, which has about 2,500,000 clones, roughly nine tenths seen once. Adults of Caucasian background living in Nashville, Tennessee made up all donors. This TCR was sampled from a man between 18 and 29 years old in good health. Source material: naive CD4+ T cells sorted from blood. Subset described: CD45RA+ positively selected.

The CDR3 coding sequence is TGTGCCAGCAGTACTGCAGGGGTAGATCAGCCCCAGCATTTT. Protein: CASSTAGVDQPQHF. The V gene is TRBV6-6, the J gene TRBJ1-5, with D maybe TRBD1 (6 bases). Germline V gene data show CDR1 as MNHNY and CDR2 as SVGAGI (reference sequence). The CDR3 has 14 amino acids. V lost 5 bases and J 5 bases, leaving 13 bases between the germline ends.